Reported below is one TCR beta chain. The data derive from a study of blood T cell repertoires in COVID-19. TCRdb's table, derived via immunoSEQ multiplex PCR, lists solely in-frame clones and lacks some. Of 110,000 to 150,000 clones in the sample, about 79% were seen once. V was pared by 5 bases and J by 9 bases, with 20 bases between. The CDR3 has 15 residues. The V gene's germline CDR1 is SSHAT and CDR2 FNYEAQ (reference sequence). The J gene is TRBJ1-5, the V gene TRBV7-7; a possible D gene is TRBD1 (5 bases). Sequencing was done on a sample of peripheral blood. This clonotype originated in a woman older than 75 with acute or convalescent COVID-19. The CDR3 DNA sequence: TGTGCCAGCAGCCCCAAAACCAGGGTGGAGGGGCCCCAGCATTTT. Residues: CASSPKTRVEGPQHF.